This T cell receptor (beta chain) was sequenced for a study of identical twins. The study's findings and limits: Zero-insertion analyses could be partly confounded by invariant MAIT and iNKT cells.

The CDR3 loop spans 16 amino acids. Germline CDR1 reads SGHTA; CDR2 reads FQGNSA. V lost 5 bases, J lost 9 bases, and 26 bases lay in between. Addition of a universal primer site occurred through template switching, and cDNA carried unique molecular identifiers. Via MiXCR, TCRdb re-called the 5' RACE reads, giving one row per CDR3 protein. The data contain hundreds of thousands of distinct CDR3 sequences, over 8.5% of them singletons. A note on this clonotype: Its antigen is still unknown.

The sample was also reused in another study, on yellow fever vaccine responses in identical twins. That report notes: After vaccination, twins' T cell response reportedly seemed partly convergent, partly personalized.

Sequenced input: PBMCs. The V gene is TRBV7-2, the J gene TRBJ2-7; D not resolved. This clonotype was obtained from a young woman in good health. The CDR3 DNA follows: TGTGCCAGCAGCCGAACCCTAGGCGACCGAACCCCCGCGCAGTACTTC. Its protein product is CASSRTLGDRTPAQYF.